The 26 T cell receptor beta chains listed next were all sequenced from one sample in a study of CD8+ T cells in alopecia areata. Extracted from the samples, RNA was reverse transcribed into cDNA to serve as the sequencing template. Here immunoSEQ multiplex PCR was the method, and the copy in TCRdb shows in-frame clones only, minus some. The table includes 150,000 to 200,000 clones, 50% to 70% detected once. This specimen was CD4+ T cells sorted from blood, taken at week 0. These receptors came from a human donor with alopecia areata.

V usage is TRBV7-9 and J usage is TRBJ1-6; the D gene is possibly TRBD1 (6 bases). Germline values: CDR1 SEHNR, CDR2 FQNEAQ (reference sequence). The CDR3 has 13 amino acids. V was pared by 1 base and J by 12 bases, with 10 bases between. CDR3 nucleotides: TGTGCCAGCAGCTTAGGGAACAGGGAACCCCTCCACTTT. Protein sequence: CASSLGNREPLHF.

The table lists this clone with a count of one. This rearrangement joins TRBV9 to TRBJ2-1, with D perhaps matching TRBD2 (7 bases). Trimming removed 0 bases from V and 2 bases from J, with 9 bases in between. CDR1 and CDR2 (germline): SGDLS, YYNGEE. CDR3 size: 15 residues. For the CDR3, the DNA is TGTGCCAGCAGCGTAGGGGGGGGCCCCTACAATGAGCAGTTCTTC. It is translated as CASSVGGGPYNEQFF.

This clone showed up just a few times. The chain is built from TRBV30 and TRBJ2-3; TRBD1 matches 12 bases. V lost 2 bases, J lost 4 bases, and 4 bases stayed unmatched. The CDR3 sequence is 15 residues long. Germline V gene lookup returns CDR1 GTSNPN and CDR2 SVGIG (reference sequence). The CDR3 loop is CAWSPGTGGADTQYF. CDR3 DNA: TGTGCCTGGAGTCCCGGGACAGGGGGCGCAGATACGCAGTATTTT.

The genes are TRBV30 and TRBJ2-7; 9 nucleotides line up with TRBD1. Looked up from germline, CDR1 is GTSNPN and CDR2 is SVGIG (reference sequence). J gave up 3 bases and V 3 bases, and 6 bases lay outside the gene matches. This CDR3 has 14 amino acids. The CDR3 sequence: CAWSRGQGLYEQYF. The CDR3 nucleotides are TGTGCCTGGAGCCGGGGACAGGGACTCTACGAGCAGTACTTC. The variable domain in full, completed from reference TRBV30 and TRBJ2-7, reads SQTIHQWPATLVQPVGSPLSLECTVEGTSNPNLYWYRQAAGRGLQLLFYSVGIGQISSEVPQNLSASRPQDRQFILSSKKLLLSDSGFYLCAWSRGQGLYEQYFGPGTRLTVT.

The chain couples TRBV2 to TRBJ2-3; TRBD2 might be the D (5 bases). This CDR3 is built from 15 residues. V lost 7 bases and J lost 2, with 16 bases in between. CDR1 is SNHLY and CDR2 is FYNNEI in the germline V gene. As DNA, the CDR3 is TGTGCCAGCAAGGGTGATGGCGGACTCACAGATACGCAGTATTTT. Encoded protein: CASKGDGGLTDTQYF.

CDR3 nucleotides: TGTGCCAGCTCCGTGGATAGCAATCAGCCCCAGCATTTT. Encoded protein: CASSVDSNQPQHF. The chain employs TRBV18 and TRBJ1-5, with D unclear. Germline V CDR1 and CDR2: KGHSH, LQKENI. There are 13 residues in the CDR3. V was trimmed by 6 bases and J by 0 bases, leaving 6 bases between them.

This clone came up a few times. The gene calls are TRBV29-1 and TRBJ2-3; D is ambiguous. The CDR3 is 15 residues long. V was clipped by 3 bases and J by 2 bases, with 15 bases between them. Germline V CDR1 and CDR2: SQVTM, ANQGSEA. CDR3 sequence (DNA): TGCAGCGTTGATTCGCTTGGCGACCCCACAGATACGCAGTATTTT. Its translation: CSVDSLGDPTDTQYF.

The rearrangement joins TRBV4-2 to TRBJ2-4; D perhaps matches TRBD2 (5 bases). The V and J ends lost 0 bases and 2 bases respectively, with 8 bases between them. CDR3 length: 15 amino acids. CDR1 is LGHNA and CDR2 is YNFKEQ in the germline V gene. CDR3 protein: CASSQEAASKNIQYF. The CDR3 DNA sequence: TGTGCCAGCAGCCAAGAAGCGGCGTCCAAAAACATTCAGTACTTC.

The chain recombines TRBV29-1 with TRBJ2-3, with D tentatively TRBD1 or TRBD2 (6 bases each). The germline V gene has CDR1 SQVTM and CDR2 ANQGSEA. This CDR3 contains 17 residues. Trimming cost V 3 bases and J 9 bases, with 28 bases left between them. The chain's CDR3 is CSVEGLWLGGAGVTQYF. CDR3 coding DNA: TGCAGCGTTGAGGGATTGTGGCTGGGGGGCGCTGGTGTAACGCAGTATTTT.

The CDR3, as DNA: TGCAGCGTCCGGACAGGGAAAGGCTACACCTTC. Protein product: CSVRTGKGYTF. The V gene is TRBV29-1, the J gene TRBJ1-2; 8 positions agree with TRBD1. The CDR3 spans 11 residues. J gave up 8 bases and V 6 bases, and 5 bases lay outside the gene matches. Germline-derived CDR1 and CDR2 are SQVTM and ANQGSEA.

This chain uses TRBV5-1 with TRBJ1-6; TRBD1 matches 11 bases. Germline V CDR1 and CDR2: SGHRS, YFSETQ. The CDR3 is 16 amino acids. Unmatched junction bases numbered 9, after V lost 4 bases and J lost 9 bases. The CDR3 DNA is TGCGCCAGCAGCCCGGGTGGGGACAGGGGGTCTTCACCCCTCCACTTT. This codes for CASSPGGDRGSSPLHF.

This clone was picked up a small number of times. This chain connects TRBV5-1 to TRBJ2-2; D is unresolved. V was clipped by 2 bases and J by 1 base, with 6 bases between them. Germline lookup yields CDR1 SGHRS and CDR2 YFSETQ. The CDR3 covers 14 residues. CDR3 sequence (DNA): TGCGCCAGCAGCTTTTCACAGAACACCGGGGAGCTGTTTTTT. Its protein is CASSFSQNTGELFF.

This chain connects TRBV29-1 to TRBJ2-5, with 8 bases fitting TRBD2. There are 15 residues in the CDR3. CDR1 SQVTM and CDR2 ANQGSEA come from the germline V gene. Trimming cost V 4 bases and J 2 bases; bases outside gene matches: 9. The CDR3 region has the DNA TGCAGCGTTGGATCAACGGGGGGGATACAAGAGACCCAGTACTTC. Residues: CSVGSTGGIQETQYF.

This clone was detected only once. V and J are TRBV30 and TRBJ1-2; D uncertain. Germline assignment: CDR1 GTSNPN and CDR2 SVGIG (reference sequence). This CDR3 has 14 amino acids. Deletions cut 0 bases from V and 3 bases from J, with 11 bases between. CDR3 in amino acids: CAWSVQAFHYGYTF. CDR3 in DNA: TGTGCCTGGAGTGTTCAGGCGTTCCACTATGGCTACACCTTC.

This sequence joins TRBV7-9 and TRBJ2-1; 7 bases line up with TRBD1. The CDR3 is 13 residues long. The J segment lost 5 bases and the V segment lost 4 bases, leaving 2 bases of the junction unmatched. Germline CDR1 and CDR2: SEHNR and FQNEAQ (reference sequence). CDR3 bases: TGTGCCAGCAGCTCGCAGGGGGACAATGAGCAGTTCTTC. Its translation: CASSSQGDNEQFF.

Only one count was recorded for this clone. The chain links TRBV5-1 to TRBJ2-2, with D possibly TRBD1 on 5 matching bases. The germline V and J ends were trimmed by 1 base and 0 bases, with 16 bases remaining between them. The CDR3 length is 18 residues. Germline assignment: CDR1 SGHRS and CDR2 YFSETQ. For the CDR3, the DNA is TGCGCCAGCAGCTTGAACACCCAGGGTGGAGCGAACACCGGGGAGCTGTTTTTT. Protein: CASSLNTQGGANTGELFF.

The J gene is TRBJ2-1, the V gene TRBV6-5, with D perhaps matching TRBD2 (6 bases). In germline, CDR1 is MNHEY, CDR2 SVGAGI. The CDR3 runs to 14 residues. V was trimmed by 2 bases and J by 3 bases, leaving 8 bases between them. This CDR3 reads CASSYPGGYNEQFF. CDR3 bases: TGTGCCAGCAGTTACCCCGGGGGCTACAATGAGCAGTTCTTC.

This chain uses TRBV10-3 with TRBJ2-5; weak D call: TRBD2 (5 bases). Germline V gives CDR1 ENHRY, CDR2 SYGVKD. The CDR3 has 13 residues. Trimming cost V 6 bases and J 1 base, with 9 bases left between them. The CDR3 spells CAISGRGQETQYF. The CDR3 DNA reads TGTGCCATCAGCGGACGGGGCCAAGAGACCCAGTACTTC.

The genes are TRBV5-1 and TRBJ2-1; possible D gene TRBD1, 5 bases. Trimming took off 0 bases at V and 5 bases at J, with 12 bases between the two ends. The CDR3 extends over 15 amino acids. The germline gives CDR1 SGHRS, CDR2 YFSETQ. CDR3 in DNA: TGCGCCAGCAGCTTGGTGATAGGGGCCAACAATGAGCAGTTCTTC. This translates into CASSLVIGANNEQFF.

The chain couples TRBV5-1 to TRBJ2-5; the D is unclear. Between the trimmed V and J ends, which lost 0 bases and 1 base, there was a span of 13 bases. The CDR3 has 16 residues. Germline-derived CDR1 and CDR2 are SGHRS and YFSETQ. CDR3 bases: TGCGCCAGCAGCTTGGCCGGGCAGGCCATCCAAGAGACCCAGTACTTC. Its protein is CASSLAGQAIQETQYF.

Turning to this clone: Other DNA sequences from this sample encode an identical CDR3 as well. V is TRBV29-1 and J is TRBJ2-1, with D possibly matching TRBD1 (6 bases). Between the trimmed V and J ends, which lost 7 bases and 13 bases, there was a span of 26 bases. Germline lookup yields CDR1 SQVTM and CDR2 ANQGSEA. This CDR3 comprises 14 residues. CDR3 sequence reads: CSAPEPDTGFGQFF. The CDR3 coding sequence is TGCAGCGCCCCTGAACCGGATACAGGGTTCGGACAGTTCTTC.

The chain employs TRBV20-1 and TRBJ2-7; D unresolved. The CDR3 covers 10 residues. The germline gives CDR1 DFQATT, CDR2 SNEGSKA (reference sequence). Trimming cost V 6 bases and J 3 bases, with 6 bases left between them. The CDR3: CSAYYYEQYF. The CDR3 DNA reads as TGCAGTGCCTATTACTACGAGCAGTACTTC.

The V and J genes are TRBV30 and TRBJ2-7, with D maybe TRBD2 (5 bases). Germline lookup yields CDR1 GTSNPN and CDR2 SVGIG (reference sequence). V was clipped by 8 bases and J by 0 bases, with 26 bases between them. CDR3 length: 17 amino acids. The CDR3, as DNA: TGTGCCCTGAAGAATAGGCCCACGACTGGGAGCTCCTACGAGCAGTACTTC. Translating gives CALKNRPTTGSSYEQYF.

The table lists this clone with a few counts. This chain uses TRBV29-1 with TRBJ1-1; possibly TRBD1 for D (6 bases). Germline CDR1 SQVTM, CDR2 ANQGSEA. This CDR3 comprises 14 residues. Trimming took off 6 bases at V and 4 bases at J, with 18 bases between the two ends. The CDR3 region has the DNA TGCAGCGTCGATCCATGGCAGGGGATCACTGAAGCTTTCTTT. Its translation: CSVDPWQGITEAFF.

The V gene is TRBV4-1, the J gene TRBJ2-7, with D maybe TRBD1 (6 bases). The CDR3 sequence is 14 residues long. Looked up from germline, CDR1 is MGHRA and CDR2 is YSYEKL. The ends were cut back, 2 bases at V and 6 bases at J, with 14 bases in the middle. For the CDR3, the DNA is TGCGCCAGCAGCCAAACAGGGTCCTCTCTCGAGCAGTACTTC. This gives the protein CASSQTGSSLEQYF.

The J gene is TRBJ1-4, the V gene TRBV30; a weak D match, TRBD1 (6 bases). Germline CDR1 reads GTSNPN; CDR2 reads SVGIG (reference sequence). The CDR3 contains 12 residues. Trimming removed 4 bases from V and 11 bases from J, with 14 bases in between. The DNA for the CDR3 is TGTGCCTGGACCGGTAACAGGGAGAAACTGTTTTTT. It specifies CAWTGNREKLFF.